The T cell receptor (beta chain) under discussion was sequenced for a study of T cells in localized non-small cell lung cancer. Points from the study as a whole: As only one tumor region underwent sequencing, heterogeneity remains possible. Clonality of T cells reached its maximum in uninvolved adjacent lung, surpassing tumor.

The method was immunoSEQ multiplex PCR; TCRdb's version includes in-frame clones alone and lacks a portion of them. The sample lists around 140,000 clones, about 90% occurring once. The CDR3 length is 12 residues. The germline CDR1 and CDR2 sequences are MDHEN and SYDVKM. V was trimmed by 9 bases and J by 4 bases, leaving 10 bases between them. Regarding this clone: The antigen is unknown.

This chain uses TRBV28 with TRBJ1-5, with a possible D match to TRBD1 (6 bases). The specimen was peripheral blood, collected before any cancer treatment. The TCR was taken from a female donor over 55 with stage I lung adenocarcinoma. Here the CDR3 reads CARGRGNQPQHF. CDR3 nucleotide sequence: TGTGCCAGGGGCAGGGGAAATCAGCCCCAGCATTTT.